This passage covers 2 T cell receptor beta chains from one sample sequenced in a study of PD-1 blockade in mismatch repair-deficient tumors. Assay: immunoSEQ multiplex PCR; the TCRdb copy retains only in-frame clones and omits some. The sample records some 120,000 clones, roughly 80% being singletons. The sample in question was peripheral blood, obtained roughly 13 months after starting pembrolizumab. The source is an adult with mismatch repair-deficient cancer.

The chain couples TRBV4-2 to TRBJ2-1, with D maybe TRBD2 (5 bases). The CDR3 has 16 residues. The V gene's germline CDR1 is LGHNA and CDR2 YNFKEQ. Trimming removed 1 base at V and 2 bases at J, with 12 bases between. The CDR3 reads CASSQGGMGAYNEQFF. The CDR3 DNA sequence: TGTGCCAGCAGCCAAGGGGGAATGGGAGCCTACAATGAGCAGTTCTTC.

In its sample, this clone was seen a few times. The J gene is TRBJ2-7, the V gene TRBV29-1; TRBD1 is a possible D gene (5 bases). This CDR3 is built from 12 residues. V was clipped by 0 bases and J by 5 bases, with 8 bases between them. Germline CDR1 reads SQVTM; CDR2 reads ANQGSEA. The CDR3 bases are TGCAGCGTTGAAGACAGGGCCCACGAGCAGTACTTC. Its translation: CSVEDRAHEQYF.